This entry lists 10 T cell receptor beta chains sequenced from one sample in a study of cytomegalovirus exposure and HLA in healthy donors. Using immunoSEQ multiplex PCR, the repertoire was profiled, and TCRdb retains in-frame clones only, with some absent. Of about 50,000 clones listed, about 91% are singletons. Sequenced sample: PBMCs. The source of these receptors is a young man in good health and CMV-seronegative.

This chain uses TRBV9 with TRBJ1-2; maybe TRBD1 (5 bases). The CDR3 is 16 residues long. The germline V and J ends were trimmed by 0 bases and 4 bases, with 16 bases remaining between them. The germline V gene encodes CDR1 SGDLS and CDR2 YYNGEE. The CDR3 spells CASSVVGGLSGYGYTF. CDR3 DNA: TGTGCCAGCAGCGTAGTGGGGGGACTTAGCGGCTATGGCTACACCTTC.

The chain recombines TRBV6-5 with TRBJ2-1, with 7 bases fitting TRBD2. This CDR3 has 13 amino acids. CDR1 is MNHEY and CDR2 is SVGAGI in the germline V gene. The ends lost 7 bases at V and 4 bases at J; junction bases unmatched: 4. The CDR3 reads CASTKRGYNEQFF. The CDR3 bases are TGTGCCAGCACCAAGCGGGGTTACAATGAGCAGTTCTTC.

The chain recombines TRBV4-1 with TRBJ1-2; the D gene is possibly TRBD1 (5 bases). The V and J ends lost 0 bases and 5 bases respectively, with 16 bases between them. This CDR3 spans 16 amino acids. Germline CDR1 reads MGHRA; CDR2 reads YSYEKL. CDR3: CASSQESVGGRYGYTF. CDR3 DNA sequence: TGCGCCAGCAGCCAAGAGAGTGTCGGGGGTCGGTATGGCTACACCTTC.

The rearrangement joins TRBV2 to TRBJ2-5, with a tentative D call TRBD2 (5 bases). V lost 6 bases, J lost 0 bases, and 11 bases lay in between. This CDR3 comprises 14 residues. Germline values: CDR1 SNHLY, CDR2 FYNNEI. The CDR3 bases are TGTGCCAGCAGAGAGAGGGTGTACCAAGAGACCCAGTACTTC. Translating it yields CASRERVYQETQYF.

This chain uses TRBV9 with TRBJ2-2; D possibly corresponds to TRBD2 (6 bases). Germline CDR1 and CDR2: SGDLS and YYNGEE. CDR3 size: 16 residues. The ends were cut back, 0 bases at V and 3 bases at J, with 12 bases in the middle. The CDR3 is CASSVVGSGYTGELFF. CDR3 coding DNA: TGTGCCAGCAGCGTAGTCGGGAGTGGGTACACCGGGGAGCTGTTTTTT.

The chain uses TRBV19 and TRBJ1-5; D might be TRBD1 (5 bases). Trimming cost V 5 bases and J 5 bases, with 10 bases left between them. Germline-derived CDR1 and CDR2 are LNHDA and SQIVND (reference sequence). CDR3 size: 13 residues. CDR3 sequence: CASSFQGDQPQHF. Written as DNA, the CDR3 is TGTGCCAGTAGTTTCCAAGGGGATCAGCCCCAGCATTTT.

This rearrangement joins TRBV18 to TRBJ2-1; 7 bases agree with TRBD2. CDR1 is KGHSH, CDR2 LQKENI, per germline. The CDR3 loop spans 17 amino acids. V lost 1 base to trimming and J lost 0 bases; unmatched junction nucleotides: 6. CDR3 residues: CASSPLDLAASYNEQFF. Written as DNA, the CDR3 is TGTGCCAGCTCACCACTGGACCTAGCGGCCTCCTACAATGAGCAGTTCTTC.

The chain combines TRBV10-3 with TRBJ2-1, with 7 bases fitting TRBD1. Per germline, CDR1 ENHRY and CDR2 SYGVKD. CDR3 length equals 16 residues. V was clipped by 0 bases and J by 6 bases; unmatched bases: 8. Here the CDR3 DNA reads TGTGCCATCAGTGAGTCGAGGACAGGTCCACTCAATGAGCAGTTCTTC. It codes for CAISESRTGPLNEQFF.

This chain connects TRBV13 to TRBJ2-2; D may be TRBD1 (6 bases). Trimming pared 8 bases from V and 4 bases from J, leaving 14 bases between. The CDR3 extends over 14 amino acids. Germline CDR1 and CDR2: PRHDT and FYEKMQ (reference sequence). This CDR3 reads CASRRYRVTGELFF. For the CDR3, the DNA is TGTGCCAGCCGACGATACAGGGTCACCGGGGAGCTGTTTTTT.

V usage is TRBV19 and J usage is TRBJ2-1; D gene uncertain. This CDR3 is 13 amino acids long. Germline V CDR1 and CDR2: LNHDA, SQIVND (reference sequence). V lost 10 bases, J lost 4 bases, and 14 bases lay in between. The CDR3 is CANPNSIYNEQFF. The CDR3 coding sequence is TGTGCCAACCCGAACTCGATTTACAATGAGCAGTTCTTC. The whole variable domain, remainder taken from reference TRBV19 and TRBJ2-1, is DGGITQSPKYLFRKEGQNVTLSCEQNLNHDAMYWYRQDPGQGLRLIYYSQIVNDFQKGDIAEGYSVSREKKESFPLTVTSAQKNPTAFYLCANPNSIYNEQFFGPGTRLTVL.